This passage covers 21 T cell receptor beta chains from one sample sequenced in a study of cytomegalovirus exposure and HLA in healthy donors. The primer mix had 60 Vbeta and 13 Jbeta primers. Data came from immunoSEQ multiplex PCR; TCRdb stores just in-frame clones and leaves some out. The table lists around 100,000 clones, about 79% of them singletons. Sequenced material: PBMCs. The receptors originated from a female donor in good health and CMV-seropositive.

As to this clone: One end of the junction varies from germline; a read error may be responsible. V and J are TRBV7-9 and TRBJ1-1, with D tentatively TRBD1 (5 bases). This CDR3 region has 14 residues. The germline V gene encodes CDR1 SEHNR and CDR2 FQNEAQ (reference sequence). CDR3 sequence: CSSSPRGGNTEAFF. The CDR3 DNA is TGTTCCAGCAGCCCACGGGGGGGGAACACTGAAGCTTTCTTT. Variable domain in full (rest from reference TRBV7-9 and TRBJ1-1): DTGVSQNPRHKITKRGQNVTFRCDPISEHNRLYWYRQTLGQGPEFLTYFQNEAQLEKSRLLSDRFSAERPKGSFSTLEIQRTEQGDSAMYLCSSSPRGGNTEAFFGQGTRLTVV.

V usage is TRBV5-1 and J usage is TRBJ2-7; perhaps TRBD1 as D (5 bases). V dropped 0 bases and J dropped 5 bases, with 12 bases sitting between them. The CDR3 runs 14 residues. CDR1 and CDR2 from the germline V gene are SGHRS and YFSETQ. The CDR3 DNA reads TGCGCCAGCAGCTTGGAGGCTAGGGGTGACGAGCAGTACTTC. Encoded protein: CASSLEARGDEQYF.

V gene TRBV27 combines with J gene TRBJ2-1; possible D gene TRBD2, 6 bases. This CDR3 spans 15 amino acids. V was shortened by 6 bases and J by 6 bases, with 18 bases between the two germline ends. CDR1 and CDR2 (germline): MNHEY, SMNVEV (reference sequence). The DNA for the CDR3 is TGTGCCAGCAGGTCCCGGGACTTGGGGCGCAATGAGCAGTTCTTC. Translating gives CASRSRDLGRNEQFF.

This clone was detected only once. The V call is TRBV27, the J call TRBJ1-4; D unresolved. CDR3 size: 14 residues. Trimming shortened V by 2 bases and J by 8 bases, and 12 bases separated the two germline ends. Per germline, CDR1 MNHEY and CDR2 SMNVEV (reference sequence). The CDR3 spells CASSLGTRREKLFF. CDR3 sequence (DNA): TGTGCCAGCAGTTTAGGTACGCGTCGGGAAAAACTGTTTTTT.

The chain is built from TRBV10-3 and TRBJ1-1; TRBD1 agrees at 8 bases. V was clipped by 3 bases and J by 3 bases; unmatched bases: 6. This CDR3 contains 15 residues. CDR1 is ENHRY, CDR2 SYGVKD, per germline. The DNA for the CDR3 is TGTGCCATCAGTGACCCAGGGGGCGCAGACACTGAAGCTTTCTTT. Translating it yields CAISDPGGADTEAFF.

V usage is TRBV7-8 and J usage is TRBJ2-7; a possible D gene is TRBD1 (6 bases). Per the germline V gene, CDR1 is SGHVS and CDR2 is FQNEAQ. The CDR3 is 15 amino acids. Trimming removed 0 bases from V and 2 bases from J, with 11 bases in between. The CDR3 reads CASSLALGAAYEQYF. CDR3 in DNA: TGTGCCAGCAGCTTAGCGTTGGGGGCGGCCTACGAGCAGTACTTC.

The J gene is TRBJ1-1, the V gene TRBV6-1, with a tentative D call TRBD1 (5 bases). The germline V gene has CDR1 MNHNS and CDR2 SASEGT. The V end lost 6 bases, the J end lost 4 bases, and 15 bases lay between the germline ends. This CDR3 has 14 residues. This CDR3 reads CASRPLGRGTEAFF. CDR3 nucleotide sequence: TGTGCCAGCAGACCCCTGGGAAGGGGCACTGAAGCTTTCTTT.

This clone has more than one count but fewer than ten. CDR3 sequence (DNA): TGTGCCAGCAGCTTGGAGGACAGCCCATTAGGGGGCTACACCTTC. The encoded protein is CASSLEDSPLGGYTF. V and J are TRBV5-4 and TRBJ1-2, with D possibly being TRBD1 (6 bases). The germline V and J ends were trimmed by 0 bases and 8 bases, with 17 bases remaining between them. The CDR3 sequence is 15 residues long. Germline V gene lookup returns CDR1 SGHNT and CDR2 YYREEE (reference sequence).

A single count supports this clone. This sequence joins TRBV12-5 and TRBJ1-2; D perhaps matches TRBD1 (6 bases). The CDR3 has 13 amino acids. With 3 bases removed from V and 6 bases from J, the gap between germline ends came to 11 bases. Germline CDR1 reads LGHNT; CDR2 reads FRNRAP. CDR3 protein: CASGFQGIDGYTF. The CDR3 DNA reads TGTGCTAGTGGTTTCCAGGGGATCGATGGCTACACCTTC.

This chain joins TRBV9 and TRBJ1-1; the D is unclear. The CDR3 covers 15 residues. Trimming shortened V by 3 bases and J by 3 bases, and 15 bases separated the two germline ends. Germline V gene lookup returns CDR1 SGDLS and CDR2 YYNGEE. The CDR3 sequence: CASSDRAEGYTEAFF. The CDR3 bases are TGTGCCAGCAGCGACCGTGCCGAGGGATACACTGAAGCTTTCTTT. The variable domain in full, with the rest retrieved from reference TRBV9 and TRBJ1-1, is DSGVTQTPKHLITATGQRVTLRCSPRSGDLSVYWYQQSLDQGLQFLIQYYNGEERAKGNILERFSAQQFPDLHSELNLSSLELGDSALYFCASSDRAEGYTEAFFGQGTRLTVV.

The gene calls are TRBV2 and TRBJ2-3, with D perhaps matching TRBD2 (5 bases). CDR1 is SNHLY, CDR2 FYNNEI, per germline. The CDR3 loop spans 17 amino acids. V lost 6 bases and J lost 0, with 19 bases in between. Here the CDR3 reads CASSQGWTGSSTDTQYF. The CDR3 DNA is TGTGCCAGCAGCCAAGGGTGGACTGGATCTAGCACAGATACGCAGTATTTT.

V usage is TRBV9 and J usage is TRBJ2-2; D gene uncertain. This CDR3 has 11 residues. Germline CDR1 is SGDLS and CDR2 is YYNGEE. Trimming left V 3 bases short and J 7 bases short, with 4 bases between. The CDR3 is CASSARGELFF. CDR3 sequence (DNA): TGTGCCAGCAGCGCTCGCGGGGAGCTGTTTTTT.

The rearrangement uses TRBV7-9 and TRBJ1-1, with D perhaps TRBD1 (5 bases). Germline CDR1 reads SEHNR; CDR2 reads FQNEAQ (reference sequence). Trimming took 2 bases from V and 4 from J, leaving 14 bases between them. The CDR3 extends over 15 amino acids. This CDR3 is CASSLRRPQGTEAFF. The CDR3, as DNA: TGTGCCAGCAGCTTACGACGGCCCCAGGGCACTGAAGCTTTCTTT.

This clone was seen only a few times. The rearrangement links TRBV7-6 to TRBJ2-7; the D gene is possibly TRBD2 (6 bases). Germline values: CDR1 SGHVS, CDR2 FNYEAQ. Trimming left V 5 bases short and J 3 bases short, with 17 bases between. The CDR3 covers 15 residues. CDR3 protein: CASSPRLVRGYEQYF. CDR3 sequence (DNA): TGTGCCAGCAGCCCACGACTAGTCCGAGGCTACGAGCAGTACTTC.

The chain is built from TRBV7-9 and TRBJ2-3; D gene uncertain. Trimming took off 5 bases at V and 0 bases at J, with 9 bases between the two ends. Germline assignment: CDR1 SEHNR and CDR2 FQNEAQ (reference sequence). CDR3 size: 14 residues. CDR3 loop: CASSPLTSTDTQYF. The CDR3 region has the DNA TGTGCCAGCAGCCCGCTCACTAGCACAGATACGCAGTATTTT.

This clone was seen a handful of times. The rearrangement links TRBV5-8 to TRBJ2-3, with unresolved D. Trimming removed 4 bases at V and 1 base at J, with 13 bases between. Per the germline V gene, CDR1 is SGHTS and CDR2 is YDEGEE. This CDR3 region has 15 residues. In DNA, the CDR3 is TGTGCCAGCAGCCCTTCCGGTCGCGGCACAGATACGCAGTATTTT. This translates into CASSPSGRGTDTQYF.

V is TRBV4-1 and J is TRBJ2-1, with TRBD2 matching over 13 bases. CDR1 and CDR2 from the germline V gene are MGHRA and YSYEKL. The CDR3 has 14 amino acids. V trimming: 4 bases; J trimming: 9 bases; junction bases outside the gene matches: 3. CDR3 residues: CASSRLAGGSEQFF. As DNA, the CDR3 is TGCGCCAGCAGCCGACTAGCGGGGGGCAGTGAGCAGTTCTTC.

This clone was seen a single time. This chain joins TRBV7-2 and TRBJ2-5; D might be TRBD2 (5 bases). Germline V gene sequence: CDR1 SGHTA, CDR2 FQGNSA. With 5 bases removed from V and 0 bases from J, the gap between germline ends came to 7 bases. This CDR3 has 13 amino acids. The DNA of the CDR3 is TGTGCCAGCAGCAAGGGAGACCAAGAGACCCAGTACTTC. This encodes CASSKGDQETQYF.

In its sample, this clone was seen a few times. Different DNA sequences within this sample yield the same CDR3. The chain combines TRBV18 with TRBJ2-1; 13 bases match TRBD2. Germline V gene data show CDR1 as KGHSH and CDR2 as LQKENI. This CDR3 has 19 amino acids. V shed 5 bases and J 0 bases; nucleotides not matched to a gene: 10. CDR3 protein: CASSGRGLAGLSSYNEQFF. CDR3 bases: TGTGCCAGCTCAGGAAGGGGACTAGCGGGATTGAGCTCCTACAATGAGCAGTTCTTC. The whole variable domain, remainder taken from reference TRBV18 and TRBJ2-1, is NAGVMQNPRHLVRRRGQEARLRCSPMKGHSHVYWYRQLPEEGLKFMVYLQKENIIDESGMPKERFSAEFPKEGPSILRIQQVVRGDSAAYFCASSGRGLAGLSSYNEQFFGPGTRLTVL.

The J gene is TRBJ2-5, the V gene TRBV5-4, with 11 bases aligning to TRBD2. V was pared by 3 bases and J by 5 bases, with 9 bases of the junction left unmatched. Germline V gene data show CDR1 as SGHNT and CDR2 as YYREEE (reference sequence). The CDR3 loop spans 16 amino acids. This CDR3 is CASSSGGSGRGETQYF. Here the CDR3 DNA reads TGTGCCAGCAGCTCGGGGGGTAGCGGGAGGGGGGAGACCCAGTACTTC.

This rearrangement joins TRBV4-3 to TRBJ1-2; 8 nucleotides agree with TRBD1. The CDR3 covers 15 residues. CDR1 is LGHNA and CDR2 is YSLEER in the germline V gene. Losses at the gene ends were 4 bases for V and 0 bases for J; bases not matched to a gene: 4. Written as DNA, the CDR3 is TGCGCCAGCAGCCTAACAGGGGGATCTAACTATGGCTACACCTTC. Translating gives CASSLTGGSNYGYTF.